These T cell receptor beta chains were read from a single sample in a study of response to subunit inactivated influenza vaccine. MiXCR, applied by TCRdb to the RT-PCR reads, yields one record per CDR3 protein. This table has around 530,000 distinct CDR3 sequences, 10% to 15% appearing once. The sample consisted of PBMCs from blood, taken on the day of vaccination. The receptor set was obtained from a man aged 45-60 years who received an inactivated influenza vaccine. Each CDR3 is given without its conserved first and last residue.

CDR3: ASSPSTSGRYNEQF
V: TRBV3-1
J: TRBJ2-1

CDR3: ASSFFPRWEGSYNEQF
V: TRBV12-3/TRBV12-4
J: TRBJ2-1

CDR3: ASSNGAYTDTQY
V: TRBV25-1
J: TRBJ2-3

CDR3: ASSIRVWYEQY
V: TRBV19
J: TRBJ2-7

CDR3: ASSSGTGNGETQY
V: TRBV3-1
J: TRBJ2-5

CDR3: ASSLTPGQGNEQY
V: TRBV5-1
J: TRBJ2-7

CDR3: ASSPSSTGGNSPLH
V: TRBV6-1
J: TRBJ1-6

CDR3: ATSPGQGRSGANVLT
V: TRBV24-1
J: TRBJ2-6

CDR3: ASSVDPSGEKLF
V: TRBV9
J: TRBJ1-4

CDR3: ASRRTTTNEKLF
V: TRBV6-2/TRBV6-3
J: TRBJ1-4

CDR3: ASSPPRHSGTGLF
V: TRBV18
J: TRBJ2-2

CDR3: ASSFGQGYNEQF
V: TRBV5-1
J: TRBJ2-1

CDR3: SAGRGLPDTQY
V: TRBV20-1
J: TRBJ2-3

CDR3: ASSDGPVGYTEAF
V: TRBV9
J: TRBJ1-1

CDR3: ASSVPGLRTEAF
V: TRBV28
J: TRBJ1-1

CDR3: ASSLPSGRYNEQF
V: TRBV5-1
J: TRBJ2-1

CDR3: ASTGQMNTEAF
V: TRBV6-2/TRBV6-3
J: TRBJ1-1

CDR3: ASTQPGLRSYEQY
V: TRBV6-2/TRBV6-3
J: TRBJ2-7

CDR3: ASSPMYEAYEQY
V: TRBV18
J: TRBJ2-7

CDR3: ASSVTSGRAVHEQY
V: TRBV7-9
J: TRBJ2-7

CDR3: ASTSASGNTGELF
V: TRBV7-9
J: TRBJ2-2

CDR3: SVLPGTVGANYGYT
V: TRBV29-1
J: TRBJ1-2